A single sample gave rise to the 12 T cell receptor beta chains below, sequenced in a study of blood T cells in healthy people across ages. A second PCR, run for roughly 6 to 11 cycles, used a sample-barcoded 5' primer plus a J-beta primer mix. TCRdb reanalysed the 5' RACE reads using MiXCR and keeps one entry per CDR3 protein. The sample lists approximately 800,000 distinct CDR3 sequences, about 59% occurring once. The sequencing sample was made of blood. The receptors shown here come from a man aged 25 to 40 in good health.

This clonotype was counted a few times. The V and J genes are TRBV7-2 and TRBJ2-3; D is undetermined. V lost 1 base, J lost 5 bases, and 7 bases lay in between. The CDR3 loop spans 13 amino acids. Germline values: CDR1 SGHTA, CDR2 FQGNSA. This CDR3 is CASSLVSGDTQYF. The CDR3 DNA follows: TGTGCCAGCAGCTTAGTGTCCGGAGATACGCAGTATTTT.

The J gene is TRBJ2-5, the V gene TRBV27, with 7 bases lining up with TRBD2. This CDR3 contains 15 residues. Germline V gene sequence: CDR1 MNHEY, CDR2 SMNVEV (reference sequence). The trim removed 5 bases at V and 1 base at J, leaving 7 bases unmatched. CDR3 DNA sequence: TGTGCCAGCAGTCCACTCCGGGGGGTCCAAGAGACCCAGTACTTC. Protein sequence: CASSPLRGVQETQYF.

This chain uses TRBV24-1 with TRBJ2-2, with D perhaps TRBD2 (6 bases). The CDR3 is 13 residues long. V dropped 9 bases and J dropped 2 bases, with 9 bases sitting between them. Germline V gives CDR1 KGHDR, CDR2 SFDVKD. The CDR3 spells CATGEVNTGELFF. DNA of the CDR3: TGTGCCACCGGGGAGGTTAACACCGGGGAGCTGTTTTTT.

This clonotype was found many times. The rearrangement links TRBV20-1 to TRBJ1-2, with TRBD1 matching over 12 bases. In germline, CDR1 is DFQATT, CDR2 SNEGSKA (reference sequence). This CDR3 spans 15 amino acids. J lost 3 bases, V lost 5 bases, and 7 bases had no gene match. CDR3: CSAEGDRGRDYGYTF. The CDR3 DNA follows: TGCAGTGCTGAAGGGGACAGGGGGCGGGACTATGGCTACACCTTC.

This clonotype was recorded a few times. The V and J genes are TRBV28 and TRBJ2-5; D gene unclear. CDR1 is MDHEN and CDR2 is SYDVKM in the germline V gene. This CDR3 is built from 13 residues. V was pared by 5 bases and J by 0 bases, with 7 bases between. The CDR3 nucleotides are TGTGCCAGCAGTCCCAGGAACCAAGAGACCCAGTACTTC. It encodes CASSPRNQETQYF.

The J gene is TRBJ2-1, the V gene TRBV20-1, with TRBD2 identical over 9 bases. This CDR3 is built from 15 residues. Germline assignment: CDR1 DFQATT and CDR2 SNEGSKA (reference sequence). Trimming cost V 6 bases and J 9 bases; bases outside gene matches: 15. CDR3 region: CSAHFPAGGLVEQFF. CDR3 sequence (DNA): TGCAGTGCCCACTTCCCAGCGGGGGGTTTGGTTGAGCAGTTCTTC.

V is TRBV6-1 and J is TRBJ2-4; 10 nucleotides match TRBD1. V lost 5 bases, J lost 13 bases, and 14 bases stayed unmatched. This CDR3 contains 15 residues. Per germline, CDR1 MNHNS and CDR2 SASEGT. The CDR3 bases are TGTGCCAGCAGTCCCGCCGGGACAGGGGCCATGGAGCAGTACTTC. This sequence encodes CASSPAGTGAMEQYF.

The J gene is TRBJ1-6, the V gene TRBV7-3; 10 bases map to TRBD1. CDR1 and CDR2 from the germline V gene are SGHTA and FQGTGA. CDR3 length: 15 amino acids. V shed 5 bases, J shed 8 bases, and the junction held 6 bases outside the gene matches. The CDR3 protein is CASSLGQGVDSPLHF. The DNA for the CDR3 is TGTGCCAGCAGCCTTGGACAGGGGGTTGATTCACCCCTCCACTTT.

This sequence joins TRBV2 and TRBJ1-1; D is uncertain. Germline assignment: CDR1 SNHLY and CDR2 FYNNEI. V dropped 8 bases and J dropped 3 bases, with 1 base sitting between them. The CDR3 is made up of 9 amino acids. CDR3 sequence (DNA): TGTGCCAGCGACACTGAAGCTTTCTTT. Its protein product is CASDTEAFF.

The rearrangement links TRBV15 to TRBJ2-5; 10 bases are a match to TRBD1. With V trimmed by 3 bases and J by 5 bases, 9 bases remained unmatched. CDR3 size: 16 residues. In germline, CDR1 is LNHNV, CDR2 YYDKDF (reference sequence). Here the CDR3 reads CATSSSGGTGEETQYF. CDR3 nucleotides: TGTGCCACCAGCAGCTCGGGTGGGACAGGGGAGGAGACCCAGTACTTC.

The CDR3 DNA follows: TGCGCCAGCAGCCAAGAGGGGACAGGTCGTTCACCCCTCCACTTT. Translation gives CASSQEGTGRSPLHF. The rearrangement joins TRBV4-1 to TRBJ1-6; 8 bases fit TRBD1. From germline, CDR1 is MGHRA and CDR2 YSYEKL. The trim removed 0 bases at V and 9 bases at J, leaving 4 bases unmatched. The CDR3 runs to 15 residues.

About this clonotype itself: The junction departs from germline at one end; a sequencing error may be responsible. V gene TRBV2 combines with J gene TRBJ1-5; D perhaps matches TRBD1 (5 bases). The CDR3 runs to 14 residues. Germline CDR1 reads SNHLY; CDR2 reads FYNNEI. As DNA, the CDR3 is TGTGCCAGCACCTCAGGGAGCCCCAATCCGCCCCAGCATTTT. Translation gives CASTSGSPNPPQHF.